This T cell receptor beta chain was captured in a study of blood T cell repertoires in COVID-19 (dated by TCRdb to 2019 to 2021). Concerning the study at large: The collaborator samples originated in the United States, Italy and Spain and spanned the acute and convalescent phases of COVID-19. Sample metadata almost always included a de-identified subject ID, COVID-19 status, age in years and sex. The prospective study material was composed of cDNA or gDNA derived from T cells, B-cell-depleted T cells, or PBMCs. HLA class I and class II types, where available, came from metadata supplied by the sample provider rather than from assay-based typing. A freely available public database, intended as a resource for researchers studying the immune response to SARS-CoV-2, is where the repertoires were released. The samples were drawn from the first 160 participants of the ongoing ImmuneRACE study and from about 1,200 subjects provided by 6 global collaborators. The dataset comprised deeply sampled blood TCRbeta repertoires from subjects exposed to, actively infected with, or recovered from COVID-19.

TCRbeta CDR3 regions were amplified from genomic DNA using the immunoSEQ Assay, a bias-controlled multiplex PCR. In the paper's pipeline: Nucleated cell counts per sample were estimated from amplification of reference gene primers within the assay. Sequence reads were collapsed and filtered to measure the absolute abundance of every unique TCRbeta CDR3 rearrangement. For each sample, productive Simpson clonality was calculated by taking the square root of Simpson's diversity index across productive rearrangements. TCRdb mirrors the immuneACCESS table, restricted to in-frame sequences. Some clones are absent from its copies; in checked studies, under half trace to an unresolved V gene, and the reason for the others is unknown. D and trimming come from the DNA, and the V and J calls and clone size come from that table. This sample comprises over 130,000 clones, about 83% of them detected only once. Clones ranked in the top ten supply around 9% of the sample.

Results and caveats for the whole study, not just this receptor: The quantity of clinical and demographic metadata differed by source and by participant and was supplied without curation.

From the cysteine through the phenylalanine, the CDR3 covers 15 amino acids. Only the CDR3 DNA is retained, 45 bases long and in frame from the first base. V was cut back by 3 bases and J by 6 bases, leaving a gap of 12 bases between them. CDR1 and CDR2 are drawn from the germline V gene (reference sequence): MNHEY, SMNVEV. In the case of this clone: Its antigen is currently not known. No much larger clone is present one base from it, and per-base qualities are unavailable.

In Seattle, one collaborating source enrolled patients while the infection was active and tracked those patients longitudinally over the course of disease. Whole blood was collected in K2EDTA tubes by collaborating institutions according to the institutions' own protocols. For TCRbeta analysis, collaborators shipped samples as frozen whole blood, isolated PBMCs, or DNA extracted from either of those sample types. The clonotype was recovered from a man aged 25-40 years with COVID-19, enrolled during active disease. Sequences were obtained from peripheral blood. Recombination connected TRBV27 to TRBJ1-6; TRBD1 could be the D gene, as 5 bases match. Here the CDR3 is given as CASSFSPGGNSPLHF. The DNA reads as follows: TGTGCCAGCAGTTTTTCCCCCGGGGGTAATTCACCCCTCCACTTT.